Below are 14 T cell receptor beta chains sequenced from a single sample in a study of T cells in Graves' hyperthyroidism and ophthalmopathy. Amplified TCR beta CDR3 regions derived from RNA transcripts. HTBI primers were the set used in a first-round RT-PCR of the TCR CDR3. MiXCR, applied by TCRdb to the multiplex PCR reads, yields one record per CDR3 protein. The sample holds roughly 180,000 distinct CDR3 sequences, about a sixth seen once. The material sequenced was blood. The receptors stem from a woman between 50 and 59 years old with Graves' hyperthyroidism.

The genes are TRBV18 and TRBJ2-3; 15 bases map to TRBD2. With V trimmed by 3 bases and J by 1 base, 11 bases remained unmatched. This CDR3 contains 20 residues. Germline loops: CDR1 KGHSH, CDR2 LQKENI. This CDR3 reads CASSPPGLAGGPVGTDTQYF. For the CDR3, the DNA is TGTGCCAGCTCACCCCCGGGACTAGCGGGGGGCCCCGTTGGCACAGATACGCAGTATTTT. Together with reference TRBV18 and TRBJ2-3, the CDR3 gives the full variable domain: NAGVMQNPRHLVRRRGQEARLRCSPMKGHSHVYWYRQLPEEGLKFMVYLQKENIIDESGMPKERFSAEFPKEGPSILRIQQVVRGDSAAYFCASSPPGLAGGPVGTDTQYFGPGTRLTVL.

This clonotype was counted many times. The rearrangement uses TRBV13 and TRBJ2-3, with 9 bases lining up with TRBD2. J gave up 2 bases and V 5 bases, and 5 bases lay outside the gene matches. There are 15 residues in the CDR3. Germline CDR1 PRHDT, CDR2 FYEKMQ (reference sequence). The DNA of the CDR3 is TGTGCCAGCAGCCCCATAGCGGGGGCCACAGATACGCAGTATTTT. This sequence encodes CASSPIAGATDTQYF.

The chain joins TRBV24-1 to TRBJ2-3, with TRBD2 matching 11 bases. From germline, CDR1 is KGHDR and CDR2 SFDVKD. Trimming took 5 bases from V and 8 from J; bases not matched to a gene: 8. CDR3 length: 15 amino acids. The CDR3 is CATSAPGGLAVTQYF. CDR3 sequence (DNA): TGTGCCACCAGTGCCCCTGGGGGACTAGCGGTTACGCAGTATTTT.

This clonotype was counted at least ten times. The chain recombines TRBV5-1 with TRBJ2-3; TRBD2 aligns across 9 bases. Germline V lookup: CDR1 SGHRS, CDR2 YFSETQ. The ends lost 3 bases at V and 9 bases at J; junction bases unmatched: 11. CDR3 size: 15 residues. CDR3: CASSYYSGGRETQYF. Here the CDR3 DNA reads TGCGCCAGCAGCTATTATAGCGGGGGAAGGGAGACGCAGTATTTT. The variable domain in full, with the rest retrieved from reference TRBV5-1 and TRBJ2-3, is KAGVTQTPRYLIKTRGQQVTLSCSPISGHRSVSWYQQTPGQGLQFLFEYFSETQRNKGNFPGRFSGRQFSNSRSEMNVSTLELGDSALYLCASSYYSGGRETQYFGPGTRLTVL.

This clonotype was recorded many times. The chain combines TRBV9 with TRBJ1-1; D is unclear. The length of the CDR3 is 14 residues. The germline V gene encodes CDR1 SGDLS and CDR2 YYNGEE. The ends were cut back, 0 bases at V and 0 bases at J, with 6 bases in the middle. The CDR3 protein is CASSVGPMNTEAFF. DNA for the CDR3: TGTGCCAGCAGCGTAGGACCGATGAACACTGAAGCTTTCTTT.

In its sample, this clonotype was seen many times. The gene calls are TRBV10-3 and TRBJ2-7; D assignment may be TRBD1 or TRBD2 (5 bases each). Germline CDR1 reads ENHRY; CDR2 reads SYGVKD. V lost 0 bases and J 9 bases, leaving 15 bases between the germline ends. The CDR3 runs 14 residues. CDR3 sequence: CAISESGRESSQYF. CDR3 bases: TGTGCCATCAGTGAGTCGGGCAGGGAGTCGTCGCAGTACTTC.

This clonotype came up many times. The chain links TRBV19 to TRBJ2-3; 9 positions match TRBD2. V shed 3 bases and J 4 bases; nucleotides not matched to a gene: 8. Germline V gene sequence: CDR1 LNHDA, CDR2 SQIVND (reference sequence). The length of the CDR3 is 16 residues. The CDR3 DNA follows: TGTGCCAGTAGTATTACGAAGCGGGGGGCCTCAGATACGCAGTATTTT. Translated, it gives CASSITKRGASDTQYF.

The sample holds a few counts of this clonotype. Since no conserved phenylalanine or tryptophan closes the CDR3, a read error is the likely cause. The rearrangement links TRBV5-1 to TRBJ2-7; TRBD1 is a possible D gene (6 bases). Germline-derived CDR1 and CDR2 are SGHRS and YFSETQ. Trimming took 0 bases from V and 2 from J, leaving 12 bases between them. CDR3 size: 15 residues. In nucleotides, the CDR3 is TGCGCCAGCAGCTTGGCCCCCGGACAGCCCTACGAGCAGTACCTC. Translating gives CASSLAPGQPYEQYL.

A word on this clonotype: A clone one base away is much larger, so this may be a read error. This chain uses TRBV2 with TRBJ1-6, with 9 bases lining up with TRBD1. CDR1 and CDR2 (germline): SNHLY, FYNNEI. V was pared by 8 bases and J by 0 bases, with 5 bases of the junction left unmatched. This CDR3 is built from 16 residues. The CDR3 reads CASWDRAGSYNSPLHF. CDR3 nucleotides: TGTGCCAGCTGGGACAGGGCCGGCTCCTATAATTCACCCCTCCACTTT.

This clonotype has ten or more counts. The CDR3 loop is CASSSLGSTGELFF. The CDR3 DNA reads TGTGCCAGCAGCTCCCTGGGTAGCACCGGGGAGCTGTTTTTT. The chain couples TRBV7-9 to TRBJ2-2; D unclear. Germline assignment: CDR1 SEHNR and CDR2 FQNEAQ (reference sequence). Deletions cut 4 bases from V and 4 bases from J, with 10 bases between. The CDR3 runs to 14 residues.

This chain links TRBV7-2 with TRBJ2-2; 11 nucleotides align to TRBD2. CDR1 is SGHTA and CDR2 is FQGNSA in the germline V gene. There are 17 residues in the CDR3. The V segment lost 5 bases and the J segment 0 bases; nucleotides outside the gene matches: 5. The CDR3 region is CASSMRLAGSNTGELFF. CDR3 nucleotide sequence: TGTGCCAGCAGCATGAGACTAGCGGGGTCGAACACCGGGGAGCTGTTTTTT.

The table lists this clonotype with a few counts. J is TRBJ1-6 and V is TRBV18; 10 bases map to TRBD1. V lost 2 bases and J lost 14; bases outside the gene matches: 15. Germline lookup yields CDR1 KGHSH and CDR2 LQKENI. CDR3 length: 17 amino acids. This CDR3 is CASSPNYLGTGVGSLHF. The CDR3 region has the DNA TGTGCCAGCTCACCAAATTATCTCGGGACAGGGGTCGGATCCCTCCACTTT.

This chain joins TRBV28 and TRBJ1-1; no clear D. This CDR3 contains 14 residues. V was shortened by 5 bases and J by 3 bases, with 13 bases between the two germline ends. Germline assignment: CDR1 MDHEN and CDR2 SYDVKM. The CDR3 nucleotides read TGTGCCAGCAGTCTTTACCTCGGGGACACTGAAGCTTTCTTT. This codes for CASSLYLGDTEAFF.

This rearrangement joins TRBV5-4 to TRBJ1-2; a possible D gene is TRBD1 (6 bases). V lost 0 bases, J lost 2 bases, and 14 bases lay in between. Germline CDR1 is SGHNT and CDR2 is YYREEE (reference sequence). CDR3 length: 16 residues. The CDR3 bases are TGTGCCAGCAGCTTGGTGGTAGGACAGAGAAACTATGGCTACACCTTC. This sequence encodes CASSLVVGQRNYGYTF.